The 18 T cell receptor beta chains given below trace back to one sample, sequenced in a study of blood T cell repertoires in COVID-19. Assay used: immunoSEQ multiplex PCR; TCRdb lists only in-frame clones, some missing. The sample includes just under 95,000 clones, around 80% seen only once; the top ten take 15% to 20%. The sequencing input was peripheral blood. Receptors originate from a human donor in a cohort sampled during active COVID-19.

This chain joins TRBV6-5 and TRBJ1-1, with D unresolved. CDR1 and CDR2 (germline): MNHEY, SVGAGI. There are 12 residues in the CDR3. V was pared by 2 bases and J by 5 bases, with 6 bases between. The CDR3 region is CASSYGRTEAFF. The CDR3 region has the DNA TGTGCCAGCAGTTACGGGAGGACTGAAGCTTTCTTT.

To note about this clone: The same CDR3 is also encoded by other DNA sequences in this sample. CDR3 in DNA: TGTGCCAGCAGTTTATCGAACAGGGGGCGAACTGAAGCTTTCTTT. It translates to CASSLSNRGRTEAFF. The chain combines TRBV27 with TRBJ1-1, with 9 bases matching TRBD1. V was clipped by 0 bases and J by 5 bases; unmatched bases: 4. Germline CDR1 is MNHEY and CDR2 is SMNVEV (reference sequence). The CDR3 has 15 amino acids.

The gene calls are TRBV18 and TRBJ2-5; 9 nucleotides line up with TRBD2. Germline trimming cut 3 bases from V and 3 bases from J; bases unmatched to any gene: 5. The CDR3 has 15 amino acids. Germline lookup yields CDR1 KGHSH and CDR2 LQKENI. The CDR3 nucleotides read TGTGCCAGCTCACCCGGACTAGCGTATAAAGAGACCCAGTACTTC. Residues: CASSPGLAYKETQYF.

The V and J genes are TRBV28 and TRBJ2-1, with 7 bases aligning to TRBD1. The V gene's germline CDR1 is MDHEN and CDR2 SYDVKM. V trimming: 3 bases; J trimming: 10 bases; junction bases outside the gene matches: 9. The length of the CDR3 is 14 residues. CDR3 amino acids: CASSFQGGVNEQFF. DNA for the CDR3: TGTGCCAGCAGTTTCCAAGGGGGCGTGAACGAGCAGTTCTTC. Supplemented by reference TRBV28 and TRBJ2-1, the full variable domain reads DVKVTQSSRYLVKRTGEKVFLECVQDMDHENMFWYRQDPGLGLRLIYFSYDVKMKEKGDIPEGYSVSREKKERFSLILESASTNQTSMYLCASSFQGGVNEQFFGPGTRLTVL.

The chain is built from TRBV19 and TRBJ2-7, with TRBD1 identical over 8 bases. The CDR3 contains 15 residues. Trimming took 1 base from V and 4 from J; bases not matched to a gene: 6. Germline V gives CDR1 LNHDA, CDR2 SQIVND (reference sequence). The CDR3 region has the DNA TGTGCCAGTAGTATAGTTCCAGGGGGCGCGTACGAGCAGTACTTC. Encoded protein: CASSIVPGGAYEQYF.

The chain's CDR3 is CASSLGILAGASTDTQYF. CDR3 sequence (DNA): TGTGCCAGCAGCTTAGGGATCCTAGCGGGAGCGAGCACAGATACGCAGTATTTT. The rearrangement joins TRBV7-9 to TRBJ2-3; 10 bases map to TRBD2. The CDR3 has 18 residues. From germline, CDR1 is SEHNR and CDR2 FQNEAQ (reference sequence). The trim removed 1 base at V and 0 bases at J, leaving 7 bases unmatched.

The rearrangement joins TRBV18 to TRBJ1-3; no clear D gene. Per germline, CDR1 KGHSH and CDR2 LQKENI. Trimming took off 2 bases at V and 8 bases at J, with 13 bases between the two ends. This CDR3 is built from 14 residues. This CDR3 is CASSPVATRDTIYF. CDR3 in DNA: TGTGCCAGCTCACCAGTAGCTACGCGGGACACCATATATTTT.

The V and J genes are TRBV28 and TRBJ2-3, with TRBD2 matching 7 bases. Germline V gene lookup returns CDR1 MDHEN and CDR2 SYDVKM. The CDR3 runs to 14 residues. J lost 0 bases, V lost 3 bases, and 0 bases had no gene match. CDR3 protein: CASSLGGSTDTQYF. The CDR3 coding sequence is TGTGCCAGCAGTTTGGGGGGGAGCACAGATACGCAGTATTTT.

The chain couples TRBV5-1 to TRBJ2-1, with 8 bases that match TRBD2. Germline CDR1 reads SGHRS; CDR2 reads YFSETQ. Losses at the gene ends were 6 bases for V and 3 bases for J; bases not matched to a gene: 5. This CDR3 has 14 residues. In DNA form, the CDR3 reads TGCGCCAGCACGGGACTAGAACTCTACAATGAGCAGTTCTTC. This sequence encodes CASTGLELYNEQFF.

This sequence joins TRBV6-5 and TRBJ2-2; TRBD2 matches 7 bases. Germline V lookup: CDR1 MNHEY, CDR2 SVGAGI. The J segment lost 6 bases and the V segment lost 2 bases, leaving 6 bases of the junction unmatched. This CDR3 contains 15 residues. In DNA, the CDR3 is TGTGCCAGCAGTTACGGATCGGCGGGAGCCGGGGAGCTGTTTTTT. This encodes CASSYGSAGAGELFF.

The chain recombines TRBV28 with TRBJ2-7, with 8 bases fitting TRBD2. CDR1 and CDR2 (germline): MDHEN, SYDVKM. The CDR3 is made up of 13 amino acids. Trimming took 7 bases from V and 2 from J; bases not matched to a gene: 4. In nucleotides, the CDR3 is TGTGCCAGCAACGGGGGGGTGGCCTACGAGCAGTACTTC. This translates into CASNGGVAYEQYF.

The rearrangement joins TRBV11-2 to TRBJ2-7, with D perhaps TRBD2 (5 bases). Deletions cut 4 bases from V and 6 bases from J, with 19 bases between. Germline V gene data show CDR1 as SGHAT and CDR2 as FQNNGV. The CDR3 spans 15 residues. The CDR3 region has the DNA TGTGCCAGCAGCTCCCCGACTATCTCGGTTTTCGAGCAGTACTTC. This sequence encodes CASSSPTISVFEQYF.

Worth noting for this clone: Its ends do not fully match the called genes, so a read error is possible. Other nucleotide sequences in the sample specify the same CDR3. The chain has TRBV6-5 and TRBJ2-7, with D perhaps TRBD2 (5 bases). The V gene's germline CDR1 is MNHEY and CDR2 SVGAGI. The CDR3 runs to 13 residues. The CDR3 is CASSYAADYEQYF. CDR3 coding DNA: TGTGCCAGCAGTTACGCCGCAGACTACGAGCAATACTTC.

This clone was recorded only once. The rearrangement links TRBV7-7 to TRBJ2-5, with D possibly TRBD2 on 6 matching bases. Trimming removed 0 bases at V and 4 bases at J, with 6 bases between. The CDR3 is 13 amino acids. Germline lookup yields CDR1 SSHAT and CDR2 FNYEAQ (reference sequence). The CDR3 protein is CASSLAGGETQYF. In nucleotides, the CDR3 is TGTGCCAGCAGCTTAGCGGGAGGAGAGACCCAGTACTTC.

The J gene is TRBJ2-3, the V gene TRBV6-5; no reliable D call. This CDR3 comprises 15 residues. Trimming removed 2 bases from V and 3 bases from J, with 12 bases in between. Germline V gene data show CDR1 as MNHEY and CDR2 as SVGAGI. The chain's CDR3 is CASSYGPQRTDTQYF. DNA for the CDR3: TGTGCCAGCAGTTACGGGCCCCAACGGACAGATACGCAGTATTTT.

This chain uses TRBV28 with TRBJ1-4, with TRBD1 matching over 8 bases. This CDR3 comprises 14 residues. The junction had 7 bases not matched to a gene; V was cut back by 2 bases and J by 11 bases. Germline V CDR1 and CDR2: MDHEN, SYDVKM. The CDR3 loop reads CASSLRQGHRKLFF. DNA for the CDR3: TGTGCCAGCAGTTTAAGACAGGGGCACCGTAAACTGTTTTTT.

This clone was recorded a few times. The genes are TRBV24-1 and TRBJ1-5; D call uncertain. There are 13 residues in the CDR3. Between the trimmed V and J ends, which lost 9 bases and 0 bases, there was a span of 8 bases. Per the germline V gene, CDR1 is KGHDR and CDR2 is SFDVKD. CDR3 nucleotides: TGTGCCACCGGTCAGGATAGCAATCAGCCCCAGCATTTT. Translated: CATGQDSNQPQHF.

This clone has more than one count but fewer than ten. This chain joins TRBV18 and TRBJ2-3; 7 nucleotides match TRBD2. Per germline, CDR1 KGHSH and CDR2 LQKENI. This CDR3 is built from 17 residues. V lost 6 bases and J lost 6; bases outside the gene matches: 18. CDR3: CASSPFTASGRGDTQYF. For the CDR3, the DNA is TGTGCCAGCTCGCCATTTACGGCTAGCGGCCGGGGCGATACGCAGTATTTT.